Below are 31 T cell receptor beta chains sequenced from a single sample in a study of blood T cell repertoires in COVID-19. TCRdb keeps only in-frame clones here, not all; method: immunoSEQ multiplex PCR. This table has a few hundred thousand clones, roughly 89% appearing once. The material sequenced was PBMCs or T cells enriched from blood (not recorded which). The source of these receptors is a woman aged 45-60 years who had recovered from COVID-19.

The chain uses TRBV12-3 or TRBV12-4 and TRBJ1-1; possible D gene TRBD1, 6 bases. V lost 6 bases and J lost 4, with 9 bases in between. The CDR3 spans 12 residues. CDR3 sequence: CASSRGPTEAFF. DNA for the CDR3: TGTGCCAGCAGCAGGGGTCCCACTGAAGCTTTCTTT.

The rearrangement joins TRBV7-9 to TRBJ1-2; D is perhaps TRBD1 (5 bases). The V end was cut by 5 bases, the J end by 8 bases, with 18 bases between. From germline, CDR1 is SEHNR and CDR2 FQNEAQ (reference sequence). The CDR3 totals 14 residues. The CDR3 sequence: CASSREEGAGGYTF. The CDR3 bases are TGTGCCAGCAGCCGGGAGGAAGGGGCTGGGGGCTACACCTTC.

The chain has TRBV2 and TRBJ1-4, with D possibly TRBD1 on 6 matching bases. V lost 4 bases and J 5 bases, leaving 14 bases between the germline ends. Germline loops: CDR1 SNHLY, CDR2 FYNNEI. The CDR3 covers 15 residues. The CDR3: CASSGTAGQNEKLFF. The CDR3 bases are TGTGCCAGCAGTGGGACAGCCGGGCAGAATGAAAAACTGTTTTTT.

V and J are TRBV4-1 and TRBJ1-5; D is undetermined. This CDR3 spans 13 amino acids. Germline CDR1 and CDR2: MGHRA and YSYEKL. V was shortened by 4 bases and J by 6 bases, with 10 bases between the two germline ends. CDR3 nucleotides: TGCGCCAGCAGCCCAATCCTAAGTCAGCCCCAGCATTTT. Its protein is CASSPILSQPQHF.

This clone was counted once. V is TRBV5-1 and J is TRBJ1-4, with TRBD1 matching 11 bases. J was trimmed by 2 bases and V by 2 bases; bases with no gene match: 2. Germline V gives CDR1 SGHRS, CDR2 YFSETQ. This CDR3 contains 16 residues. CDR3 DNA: TGCGCCAGCAGCTTTGGACAGGGGGCCACTAATGAAAAACTGTTTTTT. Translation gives CASSFGQGATNEKLFF.

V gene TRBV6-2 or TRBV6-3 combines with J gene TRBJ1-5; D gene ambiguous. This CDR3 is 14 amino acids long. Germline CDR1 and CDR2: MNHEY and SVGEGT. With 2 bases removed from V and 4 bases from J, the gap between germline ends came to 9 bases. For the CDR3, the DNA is TGTGCCAGCAGTTACCATCCGAGGAATCAGCCCCAGCATTTT. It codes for CASSYHPRNQPQHF.

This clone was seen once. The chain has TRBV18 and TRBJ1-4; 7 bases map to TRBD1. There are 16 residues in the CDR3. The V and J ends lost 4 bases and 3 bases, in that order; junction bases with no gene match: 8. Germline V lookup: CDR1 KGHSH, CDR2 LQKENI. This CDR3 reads CASSRPLTGSNEKLFF. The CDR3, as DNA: TGTGCCAGCTCACGGCCCTTGACAGGGTCTAATGAAAAACTGTTTTTT.

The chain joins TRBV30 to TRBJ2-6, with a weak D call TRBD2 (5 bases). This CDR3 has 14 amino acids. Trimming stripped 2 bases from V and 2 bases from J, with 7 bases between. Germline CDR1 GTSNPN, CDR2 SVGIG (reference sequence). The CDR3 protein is CAWSFGTGANVLTF. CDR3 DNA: TGTGCCTGGAGTTTCGGGACTGGGGCCAACGTCCTGACTTTC.

The chain's CDR3 is CATSERDGNTEAFF. CDR3 nucleotides: TGTGCCACCAGCGAGCGGGACGGAAACACTGAAGCTTTCTTT. The genes are TRBV15 and TRBJ1-1, with D possibly being TRBD1 (5 bases). Trimming pared 5 bases from V and 2 bases from J, leaving 12 bases between. The CDR3 has 14 residues. Germline loops: CDR1 LNHNV, CDR2 YYDKDF (reference sequence).

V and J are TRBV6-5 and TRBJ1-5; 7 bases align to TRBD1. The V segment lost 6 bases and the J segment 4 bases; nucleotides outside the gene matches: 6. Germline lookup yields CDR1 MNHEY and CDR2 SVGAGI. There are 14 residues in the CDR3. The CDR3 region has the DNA TGTGCCAGCAGCACAGGGGAGCGTAATCAGCCCCAGCATTTT. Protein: CASSTGERNQPQHF.

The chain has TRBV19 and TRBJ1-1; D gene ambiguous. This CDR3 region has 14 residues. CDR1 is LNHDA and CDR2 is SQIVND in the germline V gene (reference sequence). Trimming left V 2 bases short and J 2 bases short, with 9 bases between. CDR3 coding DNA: TGTGCCAGTAGTATAACACACAGAAACACTGAAGCTTTCTTT. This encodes CASSITHRNTEAFF.

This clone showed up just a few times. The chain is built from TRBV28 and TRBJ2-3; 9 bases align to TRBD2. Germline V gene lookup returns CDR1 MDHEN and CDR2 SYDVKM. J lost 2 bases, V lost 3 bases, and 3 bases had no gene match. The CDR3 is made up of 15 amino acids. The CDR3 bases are TGTGCCAGCAGTTTGACTAGCGGAGACACAGATACGCAGTATTTT. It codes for CASSLTSGDTDTQYF.

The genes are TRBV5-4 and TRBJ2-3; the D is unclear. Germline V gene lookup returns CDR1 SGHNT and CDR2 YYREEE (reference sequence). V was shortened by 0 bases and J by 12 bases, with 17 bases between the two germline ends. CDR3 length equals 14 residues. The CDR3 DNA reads TGTGCCAGCAGCTTGGGGAGCTCACGGGTAGGCCAGTATTTT. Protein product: CASSLGSSRVGQYF.

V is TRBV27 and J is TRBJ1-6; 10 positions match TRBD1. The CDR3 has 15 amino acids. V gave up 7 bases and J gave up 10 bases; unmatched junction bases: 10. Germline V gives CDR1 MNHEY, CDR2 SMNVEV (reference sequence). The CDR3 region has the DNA TGTGCCAGCATCCGCCGGGACAGGGGTGAGTCACCCCTCCACTTT. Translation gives CASIRRDRGESPLHF.

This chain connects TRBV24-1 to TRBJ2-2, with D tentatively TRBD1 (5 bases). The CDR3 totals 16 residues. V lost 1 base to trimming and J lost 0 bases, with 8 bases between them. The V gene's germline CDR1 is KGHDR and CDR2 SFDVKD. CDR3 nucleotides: TGTGCCACCAGTGATTTCGCCAGGGCGAACACCGGGGAGCTGTTTTTT. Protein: CATSDFARANTGELFF.

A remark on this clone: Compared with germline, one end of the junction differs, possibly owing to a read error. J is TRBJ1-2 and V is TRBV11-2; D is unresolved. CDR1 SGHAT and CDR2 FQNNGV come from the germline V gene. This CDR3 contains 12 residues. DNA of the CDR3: TGTGCCAGCAGCTTAGGGGTTGGAGGGTCGGGCTTC. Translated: CASSLGVGGSGF.

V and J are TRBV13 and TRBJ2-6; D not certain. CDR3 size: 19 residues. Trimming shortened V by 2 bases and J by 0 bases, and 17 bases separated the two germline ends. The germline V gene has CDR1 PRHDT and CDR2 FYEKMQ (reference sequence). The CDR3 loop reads CASSLWVGRGGSGANVLTF. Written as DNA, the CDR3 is TGTGCCAGCAGCTTATGGGTTGGCAGAGGCGGCTCTGGGGCCAACGTCCTGACTTTC.

The CDR3 bases are TGTGCCAGCAGCTTAAGTAAAGGGACAGACATCTACGAGCAGTACTTC. The encoded protein is CASSLSKGTDIYEQYF. This chain links TRBV21-1 with TRBJ2-7; the D call in the table, TRBD1, was not verified against the DNA. TRBV21-1 is described as a pseudogene. This CDR3 is built from 16 residues.

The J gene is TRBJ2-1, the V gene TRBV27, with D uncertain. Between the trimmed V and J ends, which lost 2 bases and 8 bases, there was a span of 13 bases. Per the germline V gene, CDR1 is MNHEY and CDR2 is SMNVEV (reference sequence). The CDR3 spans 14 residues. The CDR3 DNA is TGTGCCAGCAGTTTAAAACTATTGAGCGATGAGCAGTTCTTC. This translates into CASSLKLLSDEQFF.

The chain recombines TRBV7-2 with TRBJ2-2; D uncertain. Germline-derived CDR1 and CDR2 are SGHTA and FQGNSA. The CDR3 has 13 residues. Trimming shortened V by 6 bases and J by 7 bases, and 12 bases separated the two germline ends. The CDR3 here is CASRSTTFGELFF. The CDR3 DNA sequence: TGTGCCAGCAGATCCACTACGTTCGGGGAGCTGTTTTTT.

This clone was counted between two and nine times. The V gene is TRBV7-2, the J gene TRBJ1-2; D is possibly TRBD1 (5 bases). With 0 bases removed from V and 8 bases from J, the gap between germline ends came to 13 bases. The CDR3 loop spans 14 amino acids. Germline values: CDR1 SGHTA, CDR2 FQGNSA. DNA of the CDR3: TGTGCCAGCAGCTTAGCGGGTCAGGGCTTAGGCTACACCTTC. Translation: CASSLAGQGLGYTF.

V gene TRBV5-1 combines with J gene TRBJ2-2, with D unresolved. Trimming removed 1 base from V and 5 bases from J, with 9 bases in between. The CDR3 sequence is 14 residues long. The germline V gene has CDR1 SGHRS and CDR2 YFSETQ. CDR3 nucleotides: TGCGCCAGCAGCTTGAGGAGATTAACCGGGGAGCTGTTTTTT. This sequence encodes CASSLRRLTGELFF.

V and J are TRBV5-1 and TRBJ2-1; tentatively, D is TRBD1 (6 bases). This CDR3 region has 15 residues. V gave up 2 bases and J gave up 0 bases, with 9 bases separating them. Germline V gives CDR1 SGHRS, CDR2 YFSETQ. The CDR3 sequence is CASSFGTTSYNEQFF. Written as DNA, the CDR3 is TGCGCCAGCAGCTTTGGGACAACCTCCTACAATGAGCAGTTCTTC.

CDR3 nucleotides: TGTGCCAGCAGTGAATCCCCCGCTCGGACTGAAGCTTTCTTT. The encoded protein is CASSESPARTEAFF. The chain has TRBV2 and TRBJ1-1; no clear D. CDR3 size: 14 residues. Trimming took 2 bases from V and 5 from J, leaving 12 bases between them. CDR1 and CDR2 from the germline V gene are SNHLY and FYNNEI.

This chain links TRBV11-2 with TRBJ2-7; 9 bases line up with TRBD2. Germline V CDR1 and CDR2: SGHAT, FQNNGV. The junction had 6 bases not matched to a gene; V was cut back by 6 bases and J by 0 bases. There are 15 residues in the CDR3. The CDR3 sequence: CASSLTTSGSYEQYF. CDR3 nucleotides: TGTGCCAGCAGTCTAACGACTAGCGGCTCCTACGAGCAGTACTTC.

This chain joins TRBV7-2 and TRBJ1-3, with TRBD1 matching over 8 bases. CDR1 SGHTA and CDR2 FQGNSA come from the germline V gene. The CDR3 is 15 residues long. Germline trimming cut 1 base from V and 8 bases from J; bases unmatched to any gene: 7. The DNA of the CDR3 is TGTGCCAGCAGCTTAGGTGGCAGGGGGCCGGACACCATATATTTT. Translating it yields CASSLGGRGPDTIYF.

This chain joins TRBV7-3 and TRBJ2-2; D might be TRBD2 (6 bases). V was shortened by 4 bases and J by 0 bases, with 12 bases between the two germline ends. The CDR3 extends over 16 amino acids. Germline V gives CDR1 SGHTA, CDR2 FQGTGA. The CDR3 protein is CASSSAGTSNTGELFF. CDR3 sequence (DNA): TGTGCCAGCAGCTCTGCCGGGACTTCGAACACCGGGGAGCTGTTTTTT. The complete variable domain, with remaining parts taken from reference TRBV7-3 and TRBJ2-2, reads GAGVSQTPSNKVTEKGKYVELRCDPISGHTALYWYRQSLGQGPEFLIYFQGTGAADDSGLPNDRFFAVRPEGSVSTLKIQRTERGDSAVYLCASSSAGTSNTGELFFGEGSRLTVL.

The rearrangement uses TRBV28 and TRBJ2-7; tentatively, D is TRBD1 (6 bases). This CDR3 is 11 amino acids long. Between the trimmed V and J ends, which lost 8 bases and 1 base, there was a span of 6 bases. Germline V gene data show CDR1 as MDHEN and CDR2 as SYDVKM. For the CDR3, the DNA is TGTGCCAGCGGACAGTCCTACGAGCAGTACTTC. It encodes CASGQSYEQYF.

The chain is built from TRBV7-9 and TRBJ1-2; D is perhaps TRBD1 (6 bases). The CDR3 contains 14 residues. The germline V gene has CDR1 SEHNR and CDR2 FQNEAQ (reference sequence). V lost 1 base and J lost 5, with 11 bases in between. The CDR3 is CASSLDSQGYGYTF. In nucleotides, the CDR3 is TGTGCCAGCAGCTTAGATAGCCAGGGGTATGGCTACACCTTC.

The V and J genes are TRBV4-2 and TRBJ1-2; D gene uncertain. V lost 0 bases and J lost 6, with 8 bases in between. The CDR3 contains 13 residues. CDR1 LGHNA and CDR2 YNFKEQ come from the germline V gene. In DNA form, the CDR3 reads TGTGCCAGCAGCCAAGATCCGGGAGATGGCTACACCTTC. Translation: CASSQDPGDGYTF.

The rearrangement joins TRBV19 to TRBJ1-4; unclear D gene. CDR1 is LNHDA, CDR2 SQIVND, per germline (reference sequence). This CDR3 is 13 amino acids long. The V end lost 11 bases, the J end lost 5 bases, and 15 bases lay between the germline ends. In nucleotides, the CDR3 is TGTGCCTCCCACAGAAACTCAAATGAAAAACTGTTTTTT. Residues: CASHRNSNEKLFF. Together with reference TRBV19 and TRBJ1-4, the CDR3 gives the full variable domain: DGGITQSPKYLFRKEGQNVTLSCEQNLNHDAMYWYRQDPGQGLRLIYYSQIVNDFQKGDIAEGYSVSREKKESFPLTVTSAQKNPTAFYLCASHRNSNEKLFFGSGTQLSVL.